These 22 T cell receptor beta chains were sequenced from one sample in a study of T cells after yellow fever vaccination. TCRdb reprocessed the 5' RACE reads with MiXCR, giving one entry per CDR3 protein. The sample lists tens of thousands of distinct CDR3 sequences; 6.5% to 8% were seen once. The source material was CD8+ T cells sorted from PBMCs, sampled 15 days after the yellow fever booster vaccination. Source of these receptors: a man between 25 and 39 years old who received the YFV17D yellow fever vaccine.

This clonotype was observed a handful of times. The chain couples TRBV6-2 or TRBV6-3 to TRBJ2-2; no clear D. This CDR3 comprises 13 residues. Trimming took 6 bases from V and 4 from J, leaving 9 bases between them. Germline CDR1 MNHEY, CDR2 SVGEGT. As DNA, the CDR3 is TGTGCCAGCAGGGATAGTACCACCGGGGAGCTGTTTTTT. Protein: CASRDSTTGELFF.

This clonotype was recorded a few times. CDR3: CASSYSPGQEAFF. The CDR3 DNA reads as TGTGCCAGCAGTTACTCTCCGGGACAGGAAGCTTTCTTT. The chain couples TRBV12-3 or TRBV12-4 to TRBJ1-1, with 7 bases that match TRBD1. CDR3 length equals 13 residues. The ends lost 4 bases at V and 8 bases at J; junction bases unmatched: 7.

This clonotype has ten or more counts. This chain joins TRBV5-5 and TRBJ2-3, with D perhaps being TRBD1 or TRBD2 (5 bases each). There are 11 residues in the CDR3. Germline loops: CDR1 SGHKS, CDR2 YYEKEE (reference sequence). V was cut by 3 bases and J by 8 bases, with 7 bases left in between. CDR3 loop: CASSWDATQYF. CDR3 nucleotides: TGTGCCAGCAGCTGGGACGCTACGCAGTATTTT.

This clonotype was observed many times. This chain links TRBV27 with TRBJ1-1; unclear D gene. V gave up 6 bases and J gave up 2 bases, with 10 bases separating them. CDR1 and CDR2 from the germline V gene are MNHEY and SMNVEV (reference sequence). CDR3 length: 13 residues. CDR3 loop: CASRSGGNTEAFF. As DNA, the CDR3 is TGTGCCAGCAGATCCGGAGGAAACACTGAAGCTTTCTTT.

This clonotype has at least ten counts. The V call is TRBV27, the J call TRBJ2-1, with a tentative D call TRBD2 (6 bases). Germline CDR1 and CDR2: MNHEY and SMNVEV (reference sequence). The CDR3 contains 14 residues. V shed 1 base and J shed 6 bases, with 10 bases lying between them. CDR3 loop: CASSLLGLTNEQFF. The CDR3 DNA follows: TGTGCCAGCAGTTTATTGGGACTGACCAATGAGCAGTTCTTC.

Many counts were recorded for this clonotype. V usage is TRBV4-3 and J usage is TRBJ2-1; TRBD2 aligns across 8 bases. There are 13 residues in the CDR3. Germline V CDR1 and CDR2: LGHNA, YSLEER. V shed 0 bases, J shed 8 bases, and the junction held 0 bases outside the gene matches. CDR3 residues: CASSQDSGDEQFF. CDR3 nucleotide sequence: TGCGCCAGCAGCCAAGATAGCGGGGATGAGCAGTTCTTC.

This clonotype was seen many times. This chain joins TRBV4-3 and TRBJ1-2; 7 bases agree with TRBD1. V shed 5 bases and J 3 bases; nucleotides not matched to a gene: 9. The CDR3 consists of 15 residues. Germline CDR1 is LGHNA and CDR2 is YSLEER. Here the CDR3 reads CASSSAGTAYYGYTF. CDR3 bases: TGCGCCAGCAGCTCGGCCGGGACAGCTTACTATGGCTACACCTTC.

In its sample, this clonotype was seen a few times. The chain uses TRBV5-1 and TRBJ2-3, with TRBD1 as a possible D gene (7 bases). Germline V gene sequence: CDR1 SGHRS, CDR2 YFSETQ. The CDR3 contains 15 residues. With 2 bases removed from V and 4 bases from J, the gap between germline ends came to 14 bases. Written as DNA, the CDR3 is TGCGCCAGCAGCTTCTTGGGCAGGGGGGCAGATACGCAGTATTTT. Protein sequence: CASSFLGRGADTQYF.

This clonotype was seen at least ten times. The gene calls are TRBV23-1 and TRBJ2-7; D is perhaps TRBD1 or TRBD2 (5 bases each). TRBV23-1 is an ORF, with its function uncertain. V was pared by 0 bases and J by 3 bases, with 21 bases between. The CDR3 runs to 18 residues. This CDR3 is CASSQSLPRDGKYYEQYF. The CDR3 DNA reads TGCGCCAGCAGTCAATCGTTACCCCGGGACGGAAAGTACTACGAGCAGTACTTC.

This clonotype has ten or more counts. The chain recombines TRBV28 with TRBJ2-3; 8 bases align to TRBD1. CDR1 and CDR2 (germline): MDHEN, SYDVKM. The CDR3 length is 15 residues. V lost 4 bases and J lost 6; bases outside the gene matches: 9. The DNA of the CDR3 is TGTGCCAGCAGTTCGGACAGGGCCCAAGTTGATACGCAGTATTTT. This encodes CASSSDRAQVDTQYF.

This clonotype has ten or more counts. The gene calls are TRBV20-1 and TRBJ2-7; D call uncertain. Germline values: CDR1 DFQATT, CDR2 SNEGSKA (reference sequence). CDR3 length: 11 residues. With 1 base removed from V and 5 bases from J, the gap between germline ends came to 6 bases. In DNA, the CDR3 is TGCAGTGCTAGAGTGAGCCACGAGCAGTACTTC. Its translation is CSARVSHEQYF.

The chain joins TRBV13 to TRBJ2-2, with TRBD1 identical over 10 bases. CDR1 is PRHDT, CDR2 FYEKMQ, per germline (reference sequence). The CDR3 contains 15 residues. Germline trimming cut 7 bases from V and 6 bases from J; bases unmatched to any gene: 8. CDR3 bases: TGTGCCAGCACCCTCGGACAGGGGGTTTCCGGGGAGCTGTTTTTT. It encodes CASTLGQGVSGELFF. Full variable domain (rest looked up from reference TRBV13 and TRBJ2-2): AAGVIQSPRHLIKEKRETATLKCYPIPRHDTVYWYQQGPGQDPQFLISFYEKMQSDKGSIPDRFSAQQFSDYHSELNMSSLELGDSALYFCASTLGQGVSGELFFGEGSRLTVL.

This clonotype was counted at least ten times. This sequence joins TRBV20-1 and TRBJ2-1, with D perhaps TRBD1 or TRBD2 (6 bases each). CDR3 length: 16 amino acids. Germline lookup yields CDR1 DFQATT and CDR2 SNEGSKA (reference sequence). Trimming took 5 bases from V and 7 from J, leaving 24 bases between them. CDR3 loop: CSALDTGSWGVNEQFF. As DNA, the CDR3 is TGCAGTGCTCTAGATACAGGGTCCTGGGGGGTTAATGAGCAGTTCTTC.

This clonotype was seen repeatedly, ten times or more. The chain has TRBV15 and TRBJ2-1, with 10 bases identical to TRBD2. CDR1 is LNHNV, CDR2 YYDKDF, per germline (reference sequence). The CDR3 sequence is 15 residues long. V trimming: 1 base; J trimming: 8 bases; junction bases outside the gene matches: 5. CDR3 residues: CATSRASGSLDEQFF. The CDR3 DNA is TGTGCCACCAGCAGAGCTAGCGGGAGCTTGGATGAGCAGTTCTTC.

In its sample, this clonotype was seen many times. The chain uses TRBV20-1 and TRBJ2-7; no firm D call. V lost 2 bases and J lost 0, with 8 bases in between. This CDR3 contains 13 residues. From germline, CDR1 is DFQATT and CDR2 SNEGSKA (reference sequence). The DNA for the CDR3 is TGCAGTGCTAGATCCGGCTACTCCTACGAGCAGTACTTC. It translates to CSARSGYSYEQYF.

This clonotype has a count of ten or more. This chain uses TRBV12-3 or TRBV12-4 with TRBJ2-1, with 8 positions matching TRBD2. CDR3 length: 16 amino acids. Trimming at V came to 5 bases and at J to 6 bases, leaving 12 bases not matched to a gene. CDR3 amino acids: CASSVSGALSPNEQFF. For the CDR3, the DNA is TGTGCCAGCAGTGTTAGCGGGGCCCTGTCGCCCAATGAGCAGTTCTTC.

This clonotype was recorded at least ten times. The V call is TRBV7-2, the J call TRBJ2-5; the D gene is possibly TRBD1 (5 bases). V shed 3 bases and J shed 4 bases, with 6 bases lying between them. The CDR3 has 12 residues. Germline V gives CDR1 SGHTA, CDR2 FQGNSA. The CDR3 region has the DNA TGTGCCAGCAGCTTGGGGCCAGAGACCCAGTACTTC. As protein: CASSLGPETQYF.

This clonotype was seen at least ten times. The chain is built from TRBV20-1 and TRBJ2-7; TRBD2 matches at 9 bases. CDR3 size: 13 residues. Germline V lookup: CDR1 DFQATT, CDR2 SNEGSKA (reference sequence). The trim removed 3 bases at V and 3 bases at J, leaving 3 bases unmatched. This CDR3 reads CSASLAGRYEQYF. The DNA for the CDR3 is TGCAGTGCTAGCCTAGCGGGGCGCTACGAGCAGTACTTC.

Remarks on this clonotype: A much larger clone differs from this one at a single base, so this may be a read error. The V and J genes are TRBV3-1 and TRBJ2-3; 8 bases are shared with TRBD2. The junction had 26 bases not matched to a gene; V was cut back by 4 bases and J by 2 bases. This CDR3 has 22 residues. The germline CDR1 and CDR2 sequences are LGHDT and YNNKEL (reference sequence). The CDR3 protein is CASSPYGSGSGSSSVPTDTQYF. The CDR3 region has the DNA TGTGCCAGCAGCCCTTACGGTTCCGGCAGCGGGAGTTCCTCTGTCCCCACAGATACGCAGTATTTT.

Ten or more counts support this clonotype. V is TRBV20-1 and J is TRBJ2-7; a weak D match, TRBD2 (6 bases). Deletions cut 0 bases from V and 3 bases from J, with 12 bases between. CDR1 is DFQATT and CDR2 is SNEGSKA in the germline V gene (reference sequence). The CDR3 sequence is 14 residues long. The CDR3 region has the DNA TGCAGTGCTAGAGATCAGGCGGGAATCTACGAGCAGTACTTC. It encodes CSARDQAGIYEQYF.

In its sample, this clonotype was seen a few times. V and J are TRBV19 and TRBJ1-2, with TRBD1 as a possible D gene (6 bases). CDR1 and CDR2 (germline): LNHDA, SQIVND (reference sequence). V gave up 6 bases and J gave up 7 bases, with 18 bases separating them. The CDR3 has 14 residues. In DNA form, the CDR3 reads TGTGCCAGTAGCCCGGGAGGGGGTTATGGTGGCTACACCTTC. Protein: CASSPGGGYGGYTF.

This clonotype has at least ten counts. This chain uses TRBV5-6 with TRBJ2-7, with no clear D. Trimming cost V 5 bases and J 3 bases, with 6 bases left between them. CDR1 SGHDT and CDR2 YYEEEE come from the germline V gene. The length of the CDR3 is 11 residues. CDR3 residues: CASSLNYEQYF. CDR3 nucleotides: TGTGCCAGCAGTTTAAACTACGAGCAGTACTTC.